There are a few counts of the clone carrying this T cell receptor (beta chain). As yet, its antigen is unknown. Based on CD45RO/CCR7/CD25/CD127/CD95/CD27, CD4+ regulatory, stem cell-like memory, naive and central memory cells were sorted. These data originate in a study of beta chain features in type 1 diabetes. Whole-study results and caveats: High TCR expression in some cells could lead to their over-representation in cDNA sequencing.

CDR3 length: 12 residues. What was sequenced were expressed TCRB transcripts, since all of the isolated RNA had been reverse transcribed. Deep immunoSEQ sequencing covered naive, central memory and regulatory T cell samples. Generated by immunoSEQ multiplex PCR, the TCRdb table keeps only in-frame clones and is missing some. The sample records 310,000 or so clones, around 7.6% being singletons. The chain has TRBV21-1 and TRBJ2-7; the table calls TRBD1, which could not be checked here. TRBV21-1 represents a pseudogene. Sequencing input: central memory CD4+ T cells from blood. This sequence originates from a woman between 18 and 30 years old in good health. Here the CDR3 reads CAIPQGSHEQYF. The CDR3, as DNA: TGTGCCATCCCACAGGGGTCCCACGAGCAGTACTTC.